This TCR beta chain was found in a study of T cell repertoires in cytomegalovirus infection. About the study: CMV epitopes, recently identified HLA-C-restricted and well-studied HLA-B-restricted, were used. Signatures in public TCR beta sequences pointed to both CMV infection and matching HLA type.

As concerns this clonotype: As yet, its antigen is unknown.

TCRdb re-called the reads with MiXCR, one entry per CDR3 protein. The data hold some 320,000 distinct CDR3 sequences, with 25% to 35% observed a single time. Study-level results: The ex vivo response was dominated by HLA-C-restricted CMV-specific TCR beta clonotypes.

CDR3 length: 14 amino acids. The trim removed 6 bases at V and 6 bases at J, leaving 9 bases unmatched. Germline CDR1 MGHDK, CDR2 SYGVNS. The receptor comes from a human donor in good health (CMV status not recorded). Some clones in this sample may be carry-over from other donors' samples. This material consisted of cultured PBMCs, taken from culture after CMV antigen stimulation. This chain joins TRBV25-1 and TRBJ2-3, with 7 bases that match TRBD1. The CDR3 sequence is CASSRTGDLDTQYF. DNA for the CDR3: TGTGCCAGCAGCCGGACAGGAGACCTGGATACGCAGTATTTT.